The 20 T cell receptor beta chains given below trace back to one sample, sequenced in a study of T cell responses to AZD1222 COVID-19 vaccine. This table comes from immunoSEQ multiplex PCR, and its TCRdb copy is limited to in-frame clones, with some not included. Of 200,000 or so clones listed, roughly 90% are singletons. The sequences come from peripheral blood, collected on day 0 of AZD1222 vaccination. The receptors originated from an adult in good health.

Here the CDR3 DNA reads TGTGCCAGCAGCTATTATACAGGGTGGGATGGCTACACCTTC. It codes for CASSYYTGWDGYTF. The chain uses TRBV3-1 (or the pseudogene TRBV3-2) and TRBJ1-2; D is possibly TRBD1 (6 bases). V lost 5 bases and J lost 6, with 16 bases in between. Germline CDR1 is LGHDT and CDR2 is YNNKEL (reference sequence). This CDR3 is 14 amino acids long.

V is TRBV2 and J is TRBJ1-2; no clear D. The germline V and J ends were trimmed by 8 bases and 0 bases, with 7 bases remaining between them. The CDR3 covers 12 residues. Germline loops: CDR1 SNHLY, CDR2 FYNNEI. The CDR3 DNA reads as TGTGCCAGCTGGGGTTCTAACTATGGCTACACCTTC. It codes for CASWGSNYGYTF.

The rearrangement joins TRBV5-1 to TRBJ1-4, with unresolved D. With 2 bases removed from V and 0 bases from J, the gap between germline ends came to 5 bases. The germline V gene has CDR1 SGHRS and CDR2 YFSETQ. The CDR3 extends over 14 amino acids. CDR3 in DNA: TGCGCCAGCAGCTTTGGGACAACTAATGAAAAACTGTTTTTT. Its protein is CASSFGTTNEKLFF.

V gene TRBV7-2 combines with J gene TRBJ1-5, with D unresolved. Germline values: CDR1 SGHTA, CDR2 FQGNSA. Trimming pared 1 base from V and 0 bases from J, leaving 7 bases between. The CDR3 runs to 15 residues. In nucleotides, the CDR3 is TGTGCCAGCAGCTTAGACAATTATAGCAATCAGCCCCAGCATTTT. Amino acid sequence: CASSLDNYSNQPQHF.

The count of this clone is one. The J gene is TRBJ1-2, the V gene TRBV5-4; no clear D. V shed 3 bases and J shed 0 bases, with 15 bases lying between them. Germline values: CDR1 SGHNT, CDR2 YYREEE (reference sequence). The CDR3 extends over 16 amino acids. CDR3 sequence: CASSSVPTESNYGYTF. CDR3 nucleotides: TGTGCCAGCAGCTCTGTTCCGACCGAGTCTAACTATGGCTACACCTTC.

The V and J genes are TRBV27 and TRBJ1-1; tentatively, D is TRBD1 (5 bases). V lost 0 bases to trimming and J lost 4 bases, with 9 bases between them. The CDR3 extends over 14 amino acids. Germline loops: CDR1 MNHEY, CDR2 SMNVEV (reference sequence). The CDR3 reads CASSLSRGGTEAFF. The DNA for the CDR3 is TGTGCCAGCAGTTTATCCCGGGGGGGCACTGAAGCTTTCTTT.

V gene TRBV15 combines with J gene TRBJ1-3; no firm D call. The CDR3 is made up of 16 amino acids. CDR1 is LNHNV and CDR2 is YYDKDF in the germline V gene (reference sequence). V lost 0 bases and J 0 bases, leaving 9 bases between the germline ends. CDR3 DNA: TGTGCCACCAGCAGAGATTTAGCAGGCTCTGGAAACACCATATATTTT. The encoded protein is CATSRDLAGSGNTIYF. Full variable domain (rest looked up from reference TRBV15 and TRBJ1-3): DAMVIQNPRYQVTQFGKPVTLSCSQTLNHNVMYWYQQKSSQAPKLLFHYYDKDFNNEADTPDNFQSRRPNTSFCFLDIRSPGLGDTAMYLCATSRDLAGSGNTIYFGEGSWLTVV.

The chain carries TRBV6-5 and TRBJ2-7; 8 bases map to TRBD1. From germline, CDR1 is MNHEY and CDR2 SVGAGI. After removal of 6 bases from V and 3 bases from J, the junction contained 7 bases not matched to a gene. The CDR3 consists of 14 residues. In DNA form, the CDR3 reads TGTGCCAGCAGCACAGGGGGTAGAAACTACGAGCAGTACTTC. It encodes CASSTGGRNYEQYF.

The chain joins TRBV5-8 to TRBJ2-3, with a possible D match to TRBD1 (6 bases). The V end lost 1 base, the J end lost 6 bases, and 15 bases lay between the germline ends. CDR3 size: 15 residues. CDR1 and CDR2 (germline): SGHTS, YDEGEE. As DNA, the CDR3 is TGTGCCAGCAGCTTGTTGAACAGGGTAGGGGATACGCAGTATTTT. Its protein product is CASSLLNRVGDTQYF.

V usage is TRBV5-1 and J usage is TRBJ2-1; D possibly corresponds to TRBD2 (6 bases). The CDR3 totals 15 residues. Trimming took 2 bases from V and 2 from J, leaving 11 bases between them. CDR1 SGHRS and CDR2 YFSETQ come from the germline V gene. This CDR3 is CASSFTAGPYNEQFF. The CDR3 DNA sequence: TGCGCCAGCAGCTTTACAGCGGGCCCCTACAATGAGCAGTTCTTC.

DNA for the CDR3: TGTGCCAGCAGCGTATCCTCCCCAAACAATGAGCAGTTCTTC. Its translation is CASSVSSPNNEQFF. The rearrangement links TRBV9 to TRBJ2-1, with D hard to call. Per the germline V gene, CDR1 is SGDLS and CDR2 is YYNGEE. CDR3 length: 14 amino acids. Trimming removed 1 base from V and 5 bases from J, with 10 bases in between.

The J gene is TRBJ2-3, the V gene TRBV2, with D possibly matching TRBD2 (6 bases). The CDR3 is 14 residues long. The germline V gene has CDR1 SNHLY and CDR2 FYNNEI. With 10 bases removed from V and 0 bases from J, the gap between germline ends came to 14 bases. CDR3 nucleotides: TGTGCCAATCGCCCAGGGACTAGCACAGATACGCAGTATTTT. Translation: CANRPGTSTDTQYF.

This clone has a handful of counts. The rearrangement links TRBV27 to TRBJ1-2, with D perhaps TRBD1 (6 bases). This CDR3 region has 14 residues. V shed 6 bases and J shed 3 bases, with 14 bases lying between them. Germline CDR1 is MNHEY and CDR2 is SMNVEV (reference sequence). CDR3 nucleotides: TGTGCCAGCAGCCAGGGGTTCCGGGACTATGGCTACACCTTC. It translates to CASSQGFRDYGYTF.

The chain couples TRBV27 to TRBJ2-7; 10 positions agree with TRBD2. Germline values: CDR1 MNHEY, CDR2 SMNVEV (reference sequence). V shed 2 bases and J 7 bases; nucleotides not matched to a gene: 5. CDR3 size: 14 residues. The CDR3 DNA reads TGTGCCAGCAGTTTAATACAGACTAGCGGGGAGCAGTACTTC. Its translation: CASSLIQTSGEQYF.

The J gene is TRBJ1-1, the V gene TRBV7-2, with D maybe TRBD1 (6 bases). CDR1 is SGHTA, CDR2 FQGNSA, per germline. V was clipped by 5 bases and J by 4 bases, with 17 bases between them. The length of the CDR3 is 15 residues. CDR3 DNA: TGTGCCAGCAGCCCCGGGGCAGGGGTAAGCACTGAAGCTTTCTTT. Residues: CASSPGAGVSTEAFF.

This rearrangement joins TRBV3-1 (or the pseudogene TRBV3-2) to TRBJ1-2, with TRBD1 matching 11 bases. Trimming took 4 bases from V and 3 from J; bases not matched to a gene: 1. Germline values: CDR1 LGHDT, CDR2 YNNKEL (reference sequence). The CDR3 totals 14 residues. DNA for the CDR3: TGTGCCAGCAGCCCGGGACAGGGGGACTATGGCTACACCTTC. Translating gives CASSPGQGDYGYTF.

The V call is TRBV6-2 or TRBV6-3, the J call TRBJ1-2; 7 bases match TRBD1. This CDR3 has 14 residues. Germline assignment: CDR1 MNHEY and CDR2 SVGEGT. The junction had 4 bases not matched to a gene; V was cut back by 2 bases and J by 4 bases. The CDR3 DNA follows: TGTGCCAGCAGTTACGCGGACAGGTCCTATGGCTACACCTTC. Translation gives CASSYADRSYGYTF.

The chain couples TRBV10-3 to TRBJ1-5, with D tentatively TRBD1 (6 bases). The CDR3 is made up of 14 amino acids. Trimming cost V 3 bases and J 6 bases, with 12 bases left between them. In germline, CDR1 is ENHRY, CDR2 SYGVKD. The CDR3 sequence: CAISDYGGGQPQHF. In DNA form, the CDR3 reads TGTGCCATCAGTGATTATGGAGGGGGTCAGCCCCAGCATTTT.

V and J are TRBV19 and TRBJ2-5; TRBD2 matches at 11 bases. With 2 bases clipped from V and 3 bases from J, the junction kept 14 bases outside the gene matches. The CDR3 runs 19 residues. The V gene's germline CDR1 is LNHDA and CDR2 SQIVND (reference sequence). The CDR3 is CASSIRLAGGPGEEETQYF. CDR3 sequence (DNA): TGTGCCAGTAGTATAAGGCTAGCGGGAGGCCCGGGGGAAGAAGAGACCCAGTACTTC.

CDR3 nucleotide sequence: TGTGCCAGCAGCCAAGATTTGGGGACAGAACTGTTTTTT. This codes for CASSQDLGTELFF. The chain combines TRBV14 with TRBJ1-4, with TRBD1 matching 7 bases. The trim removed 0 bases at V and 12 bases at J, leaving 4 bases unmatched. Germline lookup yields CDR1 SGHDN and CDR2 FVKESK. The CDR3 length is 13 residues.